This TCR beta chain was sequenced for a study of lymphopenia after photon versus proton radiotherapy. Measured with immunoSEQ multiplex PCR; TCRdb has only the in-frame clones, and not every one. The sample shows approximately 24,000 clones, around 84% of them seen only once. Turning to this clone: Its specificity is not known.

V was pared by 5 bases and J by 5 bases, with 9 bases of the junction left unmatched. Germline CDR1 and CDR2: PRHDT and FYEKMQ (reference sequence). There are 17 residues in the CDR3. Broader study findings: Oligoclonal CD8+ Temra expansion after nadir drove photon patients' diversity drop. Under photons, naive T cells and diversity fell while effector/memory populations rose.

This rearrangement joins TRBV13 to TRBJ2-1, with 13 bases lining up with TRBD2. The source of this sequence is a middle-aged man with gastric cancer. The sample consisted of peripheral blood, taken from a patient treated with photon-based radiotherapy. The CDR3 sequence: CASSKGLAGTPHNEQFF. DNA for the CDR3: TGTGCCAGCAGCAAGGGACTAGCGGGGACCCCCCACAATGAGCAGTTCTTC.